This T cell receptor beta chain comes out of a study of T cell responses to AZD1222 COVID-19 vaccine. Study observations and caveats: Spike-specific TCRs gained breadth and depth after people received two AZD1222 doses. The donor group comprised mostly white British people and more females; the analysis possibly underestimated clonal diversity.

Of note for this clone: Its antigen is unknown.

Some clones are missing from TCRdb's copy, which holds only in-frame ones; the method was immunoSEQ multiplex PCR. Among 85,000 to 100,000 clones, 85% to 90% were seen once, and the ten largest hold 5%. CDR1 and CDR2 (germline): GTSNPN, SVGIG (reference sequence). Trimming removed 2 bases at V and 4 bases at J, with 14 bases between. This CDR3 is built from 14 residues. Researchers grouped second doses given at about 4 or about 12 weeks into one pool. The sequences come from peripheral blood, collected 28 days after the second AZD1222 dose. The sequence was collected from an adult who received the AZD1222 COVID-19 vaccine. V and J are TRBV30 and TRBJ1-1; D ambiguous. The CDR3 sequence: CAWSPSLTVTEAFF. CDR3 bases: TGTGCCTGGAGTCCTAGTCTGACGGTCACTGAAGCTTTCTTT. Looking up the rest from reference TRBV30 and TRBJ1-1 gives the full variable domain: SQTIHQWPATLVQPVGSPLSLECTVEGTSNPNLYWYRQAAGRGLQLLFYSVGIGQISSEVPQNLSASRPQDRQFILSSKKLLLSDSGFYLCAWSPSLTVTEAFFGQGTRLTVV.